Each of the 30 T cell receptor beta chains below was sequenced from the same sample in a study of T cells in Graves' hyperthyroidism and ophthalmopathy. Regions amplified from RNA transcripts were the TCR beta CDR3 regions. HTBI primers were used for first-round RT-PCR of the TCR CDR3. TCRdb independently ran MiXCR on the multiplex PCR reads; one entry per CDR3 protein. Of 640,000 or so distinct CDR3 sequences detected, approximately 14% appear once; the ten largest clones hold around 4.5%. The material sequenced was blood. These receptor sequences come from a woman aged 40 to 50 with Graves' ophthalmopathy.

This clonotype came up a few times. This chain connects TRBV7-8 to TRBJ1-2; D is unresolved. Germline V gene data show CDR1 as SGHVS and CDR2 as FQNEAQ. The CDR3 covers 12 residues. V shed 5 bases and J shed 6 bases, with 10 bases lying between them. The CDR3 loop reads CASSSRKDGYTF. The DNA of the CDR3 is TGTGCCAGCAGCAGTCGAAAGGATGGCTACACCTTC.

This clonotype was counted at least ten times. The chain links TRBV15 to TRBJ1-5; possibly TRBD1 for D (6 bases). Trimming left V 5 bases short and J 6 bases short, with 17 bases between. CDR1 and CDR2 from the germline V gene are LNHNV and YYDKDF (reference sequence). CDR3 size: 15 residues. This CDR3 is CATSSNQQGSQPQHF. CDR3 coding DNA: TGTGCCACCAGCTCTAATCAACAGGGTTCTCAGCCCCAGCATTTT. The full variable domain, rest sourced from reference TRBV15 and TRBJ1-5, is DAMVIQNPRYQVTQFGKPVTLSCSQTLNHNVMYWYQQKSSQAPKLLFHYYDKDFNNEADTPDNFQSRRPNTSFCFLDIRSPGLGDTAMYLCATSSNQQGSQPQHFGDGTRLSIL.

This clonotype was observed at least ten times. CDR3 DNA sequence: TGTGCCAGCAGCTGGGGCATTCGAGAGACCCAGTACTTC. Amino acids: CASSWGIRETQYF. This sequence joins TRBV13 and TRBJ2-5, with a tentative D call TRBD1 (5 bases). V lost 4 bases, J lost 4 bases, and 10 bases lay in between. The germline V gene has CDR1 PRHDT and CDR2 FYEKMQ (reference sequence). The CDR3 extends over 13 amino acids.

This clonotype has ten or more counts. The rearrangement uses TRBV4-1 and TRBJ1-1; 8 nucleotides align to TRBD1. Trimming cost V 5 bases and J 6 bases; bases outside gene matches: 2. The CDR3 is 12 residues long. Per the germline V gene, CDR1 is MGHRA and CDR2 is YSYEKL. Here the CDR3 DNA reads TGCGCCAGCAGCGACAGGGGATCTGAAGCTTTCTTT. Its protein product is CASSDRGSEAFF.

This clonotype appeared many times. CDR3 region: CASGSSGQETQYF. As DNA, the CDR3 is TGTGCCAGCGGTTCTAGCGGCCAAGAGACCCAGTACTTC. The rearrangement joins TRBV6-5 to TRBJ2-5; 7 bases align to TRBD2. CDR1 and CDR2 from the germline V gene are MNHEY and SVGAGI. J was trimmed by 1 base and V by 8 bases; bases with no gene match: 4. The CDR3 is 13 amino acids.

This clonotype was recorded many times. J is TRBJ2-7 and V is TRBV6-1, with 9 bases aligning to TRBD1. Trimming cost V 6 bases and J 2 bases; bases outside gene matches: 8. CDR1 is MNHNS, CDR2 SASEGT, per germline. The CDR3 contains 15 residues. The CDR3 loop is CASRETGQGPYEQYF. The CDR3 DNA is TGTGCCAGCAGAGAAACGGGACAGGGACCCTACGAGCAGTACTTC.

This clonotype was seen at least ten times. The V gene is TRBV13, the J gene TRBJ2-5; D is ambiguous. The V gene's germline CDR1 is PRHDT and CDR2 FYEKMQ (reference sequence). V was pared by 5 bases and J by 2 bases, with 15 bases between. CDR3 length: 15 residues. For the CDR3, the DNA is TGTGCCAGCAGCCCCAGACTCGACGAACAAGAGACCCAGTACTTC. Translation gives CASSPRLDEQETQYF.

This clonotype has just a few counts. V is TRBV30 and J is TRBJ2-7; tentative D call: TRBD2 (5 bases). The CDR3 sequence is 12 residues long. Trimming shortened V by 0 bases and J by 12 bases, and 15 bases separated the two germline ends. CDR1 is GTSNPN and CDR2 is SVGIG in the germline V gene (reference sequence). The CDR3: CAWSVSGVQRYF. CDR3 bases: TGTGCCTGGAGTGTATCCGGGGTACAGCGGTACTTC.

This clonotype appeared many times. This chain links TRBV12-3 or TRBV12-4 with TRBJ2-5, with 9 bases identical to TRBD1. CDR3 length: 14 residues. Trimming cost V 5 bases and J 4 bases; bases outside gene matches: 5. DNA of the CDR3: TGTGCCAGCAGTCCCGGGACAGGGTTAGAGACCCAGTACTTC. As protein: CASSPGTGLETQYF.

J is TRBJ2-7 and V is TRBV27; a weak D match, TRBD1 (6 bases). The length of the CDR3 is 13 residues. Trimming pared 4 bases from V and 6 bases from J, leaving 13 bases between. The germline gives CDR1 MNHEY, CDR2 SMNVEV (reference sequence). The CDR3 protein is CASSWAGVGEQYF. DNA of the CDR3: TGTGCCAGCAGTTGGGCAGGGGTTGGCGAGCAGTACTTC.

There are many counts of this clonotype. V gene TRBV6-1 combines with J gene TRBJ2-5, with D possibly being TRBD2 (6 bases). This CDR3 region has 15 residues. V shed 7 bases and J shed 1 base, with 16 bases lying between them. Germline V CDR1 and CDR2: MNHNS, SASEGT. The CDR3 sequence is CASNGAGTAQETQYF. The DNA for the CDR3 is TGTGCCAGCAATGGGGCCGGGACTGCCCAAGAGACCCAGTACTTC.

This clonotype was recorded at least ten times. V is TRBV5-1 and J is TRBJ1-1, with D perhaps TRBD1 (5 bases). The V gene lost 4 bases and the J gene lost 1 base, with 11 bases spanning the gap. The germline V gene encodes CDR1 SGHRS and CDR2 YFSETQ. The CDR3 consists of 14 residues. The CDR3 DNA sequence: TGCGCCAGCAGCCCCTGGGGGGGGAACACTGAAGCTTTCTTT. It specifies CASSPWGGNTEAFF. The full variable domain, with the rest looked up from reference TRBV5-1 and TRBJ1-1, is KAGVTQTPRYLIKTRGQQVTLSCSPISGHRSVSWYQQTPGQGLQFLFEYFSETQRNKGNFPGRFSGRQFSNSRSEMNVSTLELGDSALYLCASSPWGGNTEAFFGQGTRLTVV.

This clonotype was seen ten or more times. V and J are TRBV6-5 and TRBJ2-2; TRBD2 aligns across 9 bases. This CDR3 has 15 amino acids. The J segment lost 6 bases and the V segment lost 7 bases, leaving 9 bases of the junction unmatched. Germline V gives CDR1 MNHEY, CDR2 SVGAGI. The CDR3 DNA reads TGTGCCAGCATGTTTAGCGGGAGTGCCCCCGGGGAGCTGTTTTTT. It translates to CASMFSGSAPGELFF.

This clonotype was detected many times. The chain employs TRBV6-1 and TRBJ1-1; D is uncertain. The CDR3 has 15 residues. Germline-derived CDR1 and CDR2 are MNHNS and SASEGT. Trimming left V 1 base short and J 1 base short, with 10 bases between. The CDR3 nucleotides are TGTGCCAGCAGTGAAGTGGGGATCTGGAACACTGAAGCTTTCTTT. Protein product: CASSEVGIWNTEAFF.

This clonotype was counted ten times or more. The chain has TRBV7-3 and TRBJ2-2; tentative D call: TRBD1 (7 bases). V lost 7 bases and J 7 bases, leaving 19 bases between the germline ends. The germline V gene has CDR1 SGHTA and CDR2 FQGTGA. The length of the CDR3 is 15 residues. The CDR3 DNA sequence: TGTGCCAGCACCCTAAGAGGAGGGGGCGGCGGGGAGCTGTTTTTT. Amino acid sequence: CASTLRGGGGGELFF.

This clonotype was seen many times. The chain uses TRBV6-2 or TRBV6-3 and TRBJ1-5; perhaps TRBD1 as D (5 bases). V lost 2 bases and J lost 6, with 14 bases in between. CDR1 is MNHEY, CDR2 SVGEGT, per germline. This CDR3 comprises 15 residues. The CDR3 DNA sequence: TGTGCCAGCAGTTACCTTCGGCAGGGCAGTCAGCCCCAGCATTTT. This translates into CASSYLRQGSQPQHF.

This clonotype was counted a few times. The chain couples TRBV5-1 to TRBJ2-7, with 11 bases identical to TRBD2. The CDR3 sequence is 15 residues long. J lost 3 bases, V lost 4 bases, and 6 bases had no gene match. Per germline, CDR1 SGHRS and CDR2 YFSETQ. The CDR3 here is CASSQLAGESYEQYF. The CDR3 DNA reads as TGCGCCAGCAGCCAACTAGCGGGAGAGAGCTACGAGCAGTACTTC.

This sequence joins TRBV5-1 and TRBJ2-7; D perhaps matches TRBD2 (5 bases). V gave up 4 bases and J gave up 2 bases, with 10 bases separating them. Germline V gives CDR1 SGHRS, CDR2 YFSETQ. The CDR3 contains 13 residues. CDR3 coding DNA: TGCGCCAGCAGCCCCGCGGAGGCCTACGAGCAGTACTTC. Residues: CASSPAEAYEQYF.

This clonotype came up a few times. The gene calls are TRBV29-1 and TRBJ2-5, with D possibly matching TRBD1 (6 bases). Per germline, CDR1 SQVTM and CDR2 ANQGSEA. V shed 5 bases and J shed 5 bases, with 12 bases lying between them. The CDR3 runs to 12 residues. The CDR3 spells CSVKGGWETQYF. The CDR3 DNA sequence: TGCAGCGTTAAAGGGGGTTGGGAGACCCAGTACTTC.

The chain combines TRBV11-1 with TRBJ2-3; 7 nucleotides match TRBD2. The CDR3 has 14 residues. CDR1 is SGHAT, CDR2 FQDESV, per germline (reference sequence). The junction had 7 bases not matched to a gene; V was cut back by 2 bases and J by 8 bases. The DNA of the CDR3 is TGTGCCAGCAGCTTAAAACGGGAGGTTGGTACGCAGTATTTT. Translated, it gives CASSLKREVGTQYF.

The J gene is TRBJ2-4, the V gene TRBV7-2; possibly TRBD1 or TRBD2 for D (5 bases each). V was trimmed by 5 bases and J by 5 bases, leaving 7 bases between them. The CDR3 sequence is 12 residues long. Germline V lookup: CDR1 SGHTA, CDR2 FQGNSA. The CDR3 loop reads CASSRGENIQYF. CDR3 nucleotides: TGTGCCAGCAGCCGAGGGGAAAACATTCAGTACTTC. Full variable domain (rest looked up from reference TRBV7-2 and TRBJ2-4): GAGVSQSPSNKVTEKGKDVELRCDPISGHTALYWYRQSLGQGLEFLIYFQGNSAPDKSGLPSDRFSAERTGGSVSTLTIQRTQQEDSAVYLCASSRGENIQYFGAGTRLSVL.

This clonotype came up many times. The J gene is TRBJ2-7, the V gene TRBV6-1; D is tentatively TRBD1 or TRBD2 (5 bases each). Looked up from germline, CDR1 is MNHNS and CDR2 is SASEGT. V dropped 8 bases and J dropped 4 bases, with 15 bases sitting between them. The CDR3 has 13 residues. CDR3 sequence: CASASEWGYEQYF. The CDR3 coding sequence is TGTGCCAGCGCCTCCGAGTGGGGGTACGAGCAGTACTTC.

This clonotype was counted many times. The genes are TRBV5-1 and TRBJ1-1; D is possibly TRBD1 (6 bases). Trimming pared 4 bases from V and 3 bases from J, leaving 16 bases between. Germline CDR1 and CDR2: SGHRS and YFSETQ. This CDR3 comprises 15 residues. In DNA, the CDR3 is TGCGCCAGCAGCCTAGGACAGACGTCGGACACTGAAGCTTTCTTT. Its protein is CASSLGQTSDTEAFF.

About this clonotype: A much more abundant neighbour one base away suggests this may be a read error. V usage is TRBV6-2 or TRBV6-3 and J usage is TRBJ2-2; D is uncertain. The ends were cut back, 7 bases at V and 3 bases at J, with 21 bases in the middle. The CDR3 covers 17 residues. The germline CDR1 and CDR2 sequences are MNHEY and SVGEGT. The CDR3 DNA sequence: TGTGCCAGCAATAAGGCCCCTCACCGGATATACACCGGGGAGCTGTTTTTT. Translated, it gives CASNKAPHRIYTGELFF.

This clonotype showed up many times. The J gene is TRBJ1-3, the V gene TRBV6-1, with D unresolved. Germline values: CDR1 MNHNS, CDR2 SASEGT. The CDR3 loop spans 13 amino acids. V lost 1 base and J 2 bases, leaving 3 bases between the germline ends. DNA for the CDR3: TGTGCCAGCAGTGAAGAGACTGGAAACACCATATATTTT. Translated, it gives CASSEETGNTIYF.

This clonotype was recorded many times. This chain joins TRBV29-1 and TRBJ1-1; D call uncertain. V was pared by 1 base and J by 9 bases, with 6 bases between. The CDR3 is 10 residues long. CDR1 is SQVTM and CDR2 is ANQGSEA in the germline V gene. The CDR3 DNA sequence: TGCAGCGTTGAAGTTAACAAAGCTTTCTTT. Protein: CSVEVNKAFF.

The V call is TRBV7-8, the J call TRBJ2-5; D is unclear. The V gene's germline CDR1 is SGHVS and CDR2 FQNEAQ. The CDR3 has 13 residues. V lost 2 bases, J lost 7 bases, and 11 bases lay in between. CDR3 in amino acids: CASSLSLGRTQYF. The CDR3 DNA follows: TGTGCCAGCAGCTTATCCCTCGGCAGGACCCAGTACTTC.

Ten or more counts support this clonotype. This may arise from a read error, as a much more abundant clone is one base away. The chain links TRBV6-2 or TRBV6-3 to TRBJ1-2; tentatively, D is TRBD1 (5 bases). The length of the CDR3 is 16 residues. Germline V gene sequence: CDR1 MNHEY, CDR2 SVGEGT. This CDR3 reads CACSYGSGVREDGYTF. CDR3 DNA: TGTGCCTGCAGTTACGGGAGTGGGGTCAGGGAAGATGGCTACACCTTC.

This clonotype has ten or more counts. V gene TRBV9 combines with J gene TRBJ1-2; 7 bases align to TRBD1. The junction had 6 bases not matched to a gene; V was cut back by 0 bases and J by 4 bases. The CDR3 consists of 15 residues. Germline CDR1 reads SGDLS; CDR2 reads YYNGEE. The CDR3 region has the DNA TGTGCCAGCAGCGTAGCAGGGGACAGACTCTATGGCTACACCTTC. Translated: CASSVAGDRLYGYTF. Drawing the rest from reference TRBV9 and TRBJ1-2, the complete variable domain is DSGVTQTPKHLITATGQRVTLRCSPRSGDLSVYWYQQSLDQGLQFLIQYYNGEERAKGNILERFSAQQFPDLHSELNLSSLELGDSALYFCASSVAGDRLYGYTFGSGTRLTVV.

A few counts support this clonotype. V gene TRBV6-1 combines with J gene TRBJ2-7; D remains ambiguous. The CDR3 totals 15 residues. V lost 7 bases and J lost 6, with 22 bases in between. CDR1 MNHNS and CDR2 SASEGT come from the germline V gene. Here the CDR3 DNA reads TGTGCCAGCACCTCGTGGAACCAGCTTAATTCCGAGCAGTACTTC. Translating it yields CASTSWNQLNSEQYF.